Listed below are T cell receptor beta chains from one sample, sequenced in a study of T cell changes during pregnancy in multiple sclerosis. TCRdb's copy holds only in-frame clones and misses some; the assay was immunoSEQ multiplex PCR. The sample yields about 41,000 clones, nearly 90% seen once. The sample in question was CD4+ T cells from peripheral blood mononuclear cells, obtained in the first trimester of pregnancy. The receptors originated from a female donor with multiple sclerosis, enrolled in a pregnancy study. The CDR3 runs from the conserved cysteine through the conserved F or W. The D gene is left open where the match is weak. Clone sizes are given selectively: once, few, many, or a class where the clone is expanded.

. TRBJ1-1 TRBV18 . TGTGCCAGCTCACCACCTGCCGGGTTGGGCACTGAAGCTTTCTTT CASSPPAGLGTEAFF
. TRBJ1-1 TRBV18 . TGTGCCAGCTCACCGAGCGGGGGAACTGAAGCTTTCTTT CASSPSGGTEAFF
. TRBJ2-6 TRBV2 . TGTGCCAGCAGCGTACAGGGCAATATGGCTGGGGCCAACGTCCTGACTTTC CASSVQGNMAGANVLTF
. TRBJ2-5 TRBV7-6 TRBD2 TGTGCCAGCAGCTCGCTCGGGGGACTAGCGGGCGCGGCCCAGTACTTC CASSSLGGLAGAAQYF
. TRBJ2-7 TRBV28 TRBD1 TGTGCCAGCAGTTTAGGGGACAGGGTTACCTACGAGCAGTACTTC CASSLGDRVTYEQYF
. TRBJ1-1 TRBV14 TRBD1 TGTGCCAGCAGCCAAGTCCAGCCAGGGACAGTTAGCACTGAAGCTTTCTTT CASSQVQPGTVSTEAFF
. TRBJ1-1 TRBV7-2 . TGTGCCAGCAGCAACAAGGGGATGAACACTGAAGCTTTCTTT CASSNKGMNTEAFF
. TRBJ1-5 TRBV19 TRBD1 TGTGCCAGTAGTCCCCGGGACAGGGGGCGCAGTCAGCCCCAGCATTTT CASSPRDRGRSQPQHF
few TRBJ2-5 TRBV29-1 . TGCAGCGTCGGGTTCCAAGAGACCCAGTACTTC CSVGFQETQYF
. TRBJ2-5 TRBV5-1 TRBD1 TGCGCCAGCAGCTCAAATCAGGGGGCCGGCGAGACCCAGTACTTC CASSSNQGAGETQYF
few TRBJ1-1 TRBV28 TRBD1 TGTGCCAGCAGTTTATCGACAGGGATAAAGGCTTTCTTT CASSLSTGIKAFF